The sequence of this T cell receptor beta chain was determined in a study of molecular identifiers for immune sequencing clone quantification (dated by TCRdb to 2017 to 2018). For the wider study: For a replicate experiment, the RNA from either approximately 20,000 or 100,000 naive CD8 T cells was divided into five aliquots, and four of those aliquots went on to sequencing. CD8 T cells were used in a methods study to benchmark molecular-identifier clustering-based TCR repertoire sequencing (MIDCIRS) and TCR RNA copy counting.

This clonotype was seen a handful of times. What this receptor recognizes is not known. One base away there is no much larger clone; base qualities are not given. Study-wide findings and limitations: Spiked-in Jurkat TCR RNA equal to a single cell's worth was reported to be detectable even within 1,100,000 naive CD8 T cells. When barcode sub-clustering was not used, chimeric consensus sequences inflated TCR diversity, with chimeras reaching as high as 47%. Naive libraries contained spiked-in Jurkat TCR RNA (around eleven copies' worth), which is not part of the donor repertoire. Modeling gave about 3 recovered TCR RNA copies per cell versus about 10 by digital PCR, implying around 30% capture efficiency. Identical TCR molecules sharing a barcode could cause highly expanded clone sizes to be underestimated. In CMV-specific effector cells, over 99% of molecules were held by clones above 20 RNA copies, whereas under 1% of molecules were held by such clones in naive cells.

CDR1 MDHEN and CDR2 SYDVKM are derived from the germline V gene. V is pared back by 10 bases and J by 7 bases, with 23 bases lying between the germline termini. There are 14 amino acids in the CDR3, from cysteine to phenylalanine inclusive. Only the CDR3 part of the read is kept: 42 bases, read in frame from the first base. The library was made by PCR. Instrument used: NextSeq 500. Preparation of bulk TCR libraries followed a previously described approach, with the TCR primers listed in Table S5. The Qiagen AllPrep DNA/RNA kit was used to purify total RNA. Before analysis, reads from multiple sequencing runs of one library were combined. The paper's data handling went like this. Only reads with exact TCR constant sequence were kept, trimmed to 150 nt, and grouped by their 12-nt molecular barcodes. Reads within each barcode group were sub-clustered using a 15% Levenshtein threshold, and quality-weighted consensus sequences were constructed for each RNA molecule. Non-functional sequences were filtered out, along with any lower-count sequence sitting one edit away from another sequence. Based on a fit of two negative binomial distributions, barcode sub-clusters having less than 20% of the maximum read count were discarded. TCRdb itself trimmed the public reads at Q25 with fastp, ran MiXCR and retained productive beta chains. Every CDR3 protein is listed once, alongside the most common genes and DNA of its rows. TCRdb, rather than the study authors, made the V and J calls. This sample holds fewer than 350,000 distinct CDR3 sequences; about a quarter were observed only once. The ten largest clones take up about 0.74% of the sample.

Libraries of naive CD8 T cells were built from 20,000 to 1,000,000 sorted cells, with 10%, 30% or 50% of the purified RNA used. Naive CD8 T cells were FACS-sorted as CD8+CD4-CCR7+CD45RA+ on a BD FACSAria II into RLT Plus buffer. To test detection sensitivity, Jurkat RNA equal to some 11 TCR copies was added to samples of about 20,000-1,000,000 naive CD8 T cells. Enrichment of CD8 T cells was performed with RosetteSep CD8+ T Cell Enrichment Cocktail and Ficoll-Paque, after which ACK red cell lysis was carried out. The sequence was obtained from a human donor in good health. Some libraries in this study had Jurkat cell RNA spiked in. Source material: naive CD8+ T cells from blood, with Jurkat cell RNA spiked in. What this sample's cell subset or site label stands for: FACS-sorted CD8+CD4-CCR7+CD45RA+ naive T cells. Recombination joined TRBV28 with TRBJ2-7; a tentative D match to TRBD2 spans 5 bases. The CDR3: CATSPLEMSGEQYF. The nucleotides are TGTGCCACCTCACCCTTGGAGATGTCGGGGGAGCAGTACTTC.